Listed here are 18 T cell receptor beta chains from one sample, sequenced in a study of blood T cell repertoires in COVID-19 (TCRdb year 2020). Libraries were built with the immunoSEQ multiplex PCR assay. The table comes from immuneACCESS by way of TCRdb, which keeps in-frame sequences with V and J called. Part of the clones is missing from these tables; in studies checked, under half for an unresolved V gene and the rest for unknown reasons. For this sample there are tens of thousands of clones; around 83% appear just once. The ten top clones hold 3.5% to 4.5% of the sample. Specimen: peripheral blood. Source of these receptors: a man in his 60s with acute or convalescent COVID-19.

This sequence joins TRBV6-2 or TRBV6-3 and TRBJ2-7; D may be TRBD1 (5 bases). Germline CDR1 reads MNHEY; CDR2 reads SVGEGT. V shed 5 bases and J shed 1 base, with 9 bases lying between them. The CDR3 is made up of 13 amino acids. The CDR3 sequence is CASSLQASYEQYF. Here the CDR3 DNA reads TGTGCCAGCAGTCTACAGGCGTCCTACGAGCAGTACTTC.

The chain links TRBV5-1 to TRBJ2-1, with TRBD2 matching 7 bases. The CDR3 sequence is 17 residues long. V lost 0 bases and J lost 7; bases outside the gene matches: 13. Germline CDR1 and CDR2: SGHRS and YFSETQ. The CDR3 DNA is TGCGCCAGCAGCTTGGTTGCTAGCGGTCCTCAAGGGAATGAGCAGTTCTTC. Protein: CASSLVASGPQGNEQFF.

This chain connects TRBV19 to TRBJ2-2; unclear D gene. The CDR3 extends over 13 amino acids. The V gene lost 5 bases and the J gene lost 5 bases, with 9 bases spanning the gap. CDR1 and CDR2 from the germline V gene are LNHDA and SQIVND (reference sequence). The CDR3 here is CASSDTSTGELFF. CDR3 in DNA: TGTGCCAGTAGTGATACCAGTACCGGGGAGCTGTTTTTT.

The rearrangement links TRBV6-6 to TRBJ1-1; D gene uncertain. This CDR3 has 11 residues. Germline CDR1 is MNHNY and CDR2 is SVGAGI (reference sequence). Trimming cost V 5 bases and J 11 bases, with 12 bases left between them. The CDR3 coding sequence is TGTGCCAGCAGTAGGCGCAGCGGGGCTTTCTTT. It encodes CASSRRSGAFF.

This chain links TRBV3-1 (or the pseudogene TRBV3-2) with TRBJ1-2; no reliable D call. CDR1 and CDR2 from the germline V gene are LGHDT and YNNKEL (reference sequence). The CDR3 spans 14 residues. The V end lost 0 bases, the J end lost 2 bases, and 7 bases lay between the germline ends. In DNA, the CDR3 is TGTGCCAGCAGCCAAGACAGTGCAAACTATGGCTACACCTTC. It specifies CASSQDSANYGYTF.

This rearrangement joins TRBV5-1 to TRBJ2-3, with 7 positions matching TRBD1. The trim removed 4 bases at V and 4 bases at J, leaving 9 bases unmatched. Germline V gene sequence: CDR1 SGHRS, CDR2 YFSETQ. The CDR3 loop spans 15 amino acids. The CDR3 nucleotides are TGCGCCAGCAGCAAAGGGGGCACTGCCGCAGATACGCAGTATTTT. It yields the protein CASSKGGTAADTQYF.

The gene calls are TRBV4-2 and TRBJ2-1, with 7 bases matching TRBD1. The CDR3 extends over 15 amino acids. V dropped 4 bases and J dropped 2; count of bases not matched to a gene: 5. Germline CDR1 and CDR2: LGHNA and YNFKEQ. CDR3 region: CASSPDRATYNEQFF. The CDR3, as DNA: TGTGCCAGCAGCCCTGACAGGGCGACCTACAATGAGCAGTTCTTC.

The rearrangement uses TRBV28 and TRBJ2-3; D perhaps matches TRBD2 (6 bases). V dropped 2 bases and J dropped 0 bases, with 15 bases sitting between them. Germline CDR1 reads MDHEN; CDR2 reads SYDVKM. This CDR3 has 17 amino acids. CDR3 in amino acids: CASSLKLRDPSTDTQYF. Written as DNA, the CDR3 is TGTGCCAGCAGTTTAAAACTGCGGGACCCTAGCACAGATACGCAGTATTTT.

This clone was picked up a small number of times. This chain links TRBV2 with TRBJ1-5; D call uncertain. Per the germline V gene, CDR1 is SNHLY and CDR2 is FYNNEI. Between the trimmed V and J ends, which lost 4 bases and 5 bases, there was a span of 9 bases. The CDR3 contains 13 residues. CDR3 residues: CASSGEADQPQHF. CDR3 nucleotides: TGTGCCAGCAGTGGAGAGGCGGATCAGCCCCAGCATTTT. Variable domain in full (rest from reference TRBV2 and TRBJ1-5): EPEVTQTPSHQVTQMGQEVILRCVPISNHLYFYWYRQILGQKVEFLVSFYNNEISEKSEIFDDQFSVERPDGSNFTLKIRSTKLEDSAMYFCASSGEADQPQHFGDGTRLSIL.

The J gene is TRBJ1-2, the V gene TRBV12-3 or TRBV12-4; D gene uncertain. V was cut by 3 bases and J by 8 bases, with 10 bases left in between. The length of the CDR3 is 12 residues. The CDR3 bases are TGTGCCAGCAGTTTCCCCGGGAAAGGCTACACCTTC. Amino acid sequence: CASSFPGKGYTF.

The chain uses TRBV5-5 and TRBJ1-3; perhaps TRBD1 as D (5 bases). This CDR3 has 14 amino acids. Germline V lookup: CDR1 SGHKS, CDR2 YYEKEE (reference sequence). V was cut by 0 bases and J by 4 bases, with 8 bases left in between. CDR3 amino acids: CASSLAQGGNTIYF. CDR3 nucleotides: TGTGCCAGCAGCTTGGCGCAGGGCGGAAACACCATATATTTT.

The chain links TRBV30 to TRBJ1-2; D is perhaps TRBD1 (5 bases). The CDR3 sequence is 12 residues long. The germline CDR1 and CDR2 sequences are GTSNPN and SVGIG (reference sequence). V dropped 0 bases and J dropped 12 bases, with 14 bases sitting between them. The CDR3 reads CAWSVGRGENTF. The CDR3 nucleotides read TGTGCCTGGAGTGTGGGGAGGGGAGAAAACACCTTC.

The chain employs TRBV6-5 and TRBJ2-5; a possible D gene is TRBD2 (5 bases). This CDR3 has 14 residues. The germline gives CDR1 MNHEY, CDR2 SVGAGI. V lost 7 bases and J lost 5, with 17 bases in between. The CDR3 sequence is CASKSPGGRETQYF. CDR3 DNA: TGTGCCAGCAAAAGTCCCGGAGGTCGGGAGACCCAGTACTTC.

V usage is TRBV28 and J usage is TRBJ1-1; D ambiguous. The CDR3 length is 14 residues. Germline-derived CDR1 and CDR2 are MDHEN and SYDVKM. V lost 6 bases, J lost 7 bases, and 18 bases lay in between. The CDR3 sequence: CASSLGGSRYEAFF. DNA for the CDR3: TGTGCCAGCAGCCTCGGCGGGAGTCGCTATGAAGCTTTCTTT.

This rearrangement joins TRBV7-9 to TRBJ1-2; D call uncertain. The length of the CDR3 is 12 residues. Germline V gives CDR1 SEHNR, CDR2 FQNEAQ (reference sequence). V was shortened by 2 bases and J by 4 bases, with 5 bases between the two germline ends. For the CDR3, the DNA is TGTGCCAGCAGCTTACCAGGCTATGGCTACACCTTC. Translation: CASSLPGYGYTF.

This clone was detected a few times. This CDR3 reads CASSLAGTNRAFF. CDR3 nucleotides: TGTGCCAGCAGCTTAGCGGGGACAAATAGGGCTTTCTTT. The gene calls are TRBV7-9 and TRBJ1-1; D possibly corresponds to TRBD1 (6 bases). This CDR3 spans 13 amino acids. Germline V gene sequence: CDR1 SEHNR, CDR2 FQNEAQ (reference sequence). Trimming took off 0 bases at V and 11 bases at J, with 13 bases between the two ends.

CDR3 nucleotides: TGTGCCAGCAGCGTCGAAGAGGCCTCGATCTACGAGCAGTACTTC. Translated, it gives CASSVEEASIYEQYF. The chain is built from TRBV9 and TRBJ2-7; D remains ambiguous. The CDR3 is 15 residues long. The V gene's germline CDR1 is SGDLS and CDR2 YYNGEE. V dropped 2 bases and J dropped 3 bases, with 15 bases sitting between them.

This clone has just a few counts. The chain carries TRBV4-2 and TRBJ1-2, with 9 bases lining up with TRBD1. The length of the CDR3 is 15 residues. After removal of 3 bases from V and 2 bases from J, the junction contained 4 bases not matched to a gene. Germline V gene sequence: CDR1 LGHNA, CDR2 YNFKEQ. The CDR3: CASSQPQGANYGYTF. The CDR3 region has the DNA TGTGCCAGCAGCCAGCCACAGGGGGCGAACTATGGCTACACCTTC.